This T cell receptor beta chain was documented in a study of T cell responses to AZD1222 COVID-19 vaccine. Some clones are missing from TCRdb's copy, which holds only in-frame ones; the method was immunoSEQ multiplex PCR. The table lists tens of thousands of clones, approximately 83% of them singletons. Germline loops: CDR1 MDHEN, CDR2 SYDVKM. The V gene end was trimmed by 11 bases and the J gene end by 7 bases; junction bases not matched to a gene: 8. CDR3 length: 11 residues. The chain is built from TRBV28 and TRBJ2-7; TRBD2 aligns across 7 bases. The sequenced sample was peripheral blood, obtained on day 0 of AZD1222 vaccination. The TCR originated in an adult in good health. The CDR3 protein is CAGGGTTEQYF. The CDR3 region has the DNA TGTGCCGGGGGGGGAACGACTGAGCAGTACTTC.